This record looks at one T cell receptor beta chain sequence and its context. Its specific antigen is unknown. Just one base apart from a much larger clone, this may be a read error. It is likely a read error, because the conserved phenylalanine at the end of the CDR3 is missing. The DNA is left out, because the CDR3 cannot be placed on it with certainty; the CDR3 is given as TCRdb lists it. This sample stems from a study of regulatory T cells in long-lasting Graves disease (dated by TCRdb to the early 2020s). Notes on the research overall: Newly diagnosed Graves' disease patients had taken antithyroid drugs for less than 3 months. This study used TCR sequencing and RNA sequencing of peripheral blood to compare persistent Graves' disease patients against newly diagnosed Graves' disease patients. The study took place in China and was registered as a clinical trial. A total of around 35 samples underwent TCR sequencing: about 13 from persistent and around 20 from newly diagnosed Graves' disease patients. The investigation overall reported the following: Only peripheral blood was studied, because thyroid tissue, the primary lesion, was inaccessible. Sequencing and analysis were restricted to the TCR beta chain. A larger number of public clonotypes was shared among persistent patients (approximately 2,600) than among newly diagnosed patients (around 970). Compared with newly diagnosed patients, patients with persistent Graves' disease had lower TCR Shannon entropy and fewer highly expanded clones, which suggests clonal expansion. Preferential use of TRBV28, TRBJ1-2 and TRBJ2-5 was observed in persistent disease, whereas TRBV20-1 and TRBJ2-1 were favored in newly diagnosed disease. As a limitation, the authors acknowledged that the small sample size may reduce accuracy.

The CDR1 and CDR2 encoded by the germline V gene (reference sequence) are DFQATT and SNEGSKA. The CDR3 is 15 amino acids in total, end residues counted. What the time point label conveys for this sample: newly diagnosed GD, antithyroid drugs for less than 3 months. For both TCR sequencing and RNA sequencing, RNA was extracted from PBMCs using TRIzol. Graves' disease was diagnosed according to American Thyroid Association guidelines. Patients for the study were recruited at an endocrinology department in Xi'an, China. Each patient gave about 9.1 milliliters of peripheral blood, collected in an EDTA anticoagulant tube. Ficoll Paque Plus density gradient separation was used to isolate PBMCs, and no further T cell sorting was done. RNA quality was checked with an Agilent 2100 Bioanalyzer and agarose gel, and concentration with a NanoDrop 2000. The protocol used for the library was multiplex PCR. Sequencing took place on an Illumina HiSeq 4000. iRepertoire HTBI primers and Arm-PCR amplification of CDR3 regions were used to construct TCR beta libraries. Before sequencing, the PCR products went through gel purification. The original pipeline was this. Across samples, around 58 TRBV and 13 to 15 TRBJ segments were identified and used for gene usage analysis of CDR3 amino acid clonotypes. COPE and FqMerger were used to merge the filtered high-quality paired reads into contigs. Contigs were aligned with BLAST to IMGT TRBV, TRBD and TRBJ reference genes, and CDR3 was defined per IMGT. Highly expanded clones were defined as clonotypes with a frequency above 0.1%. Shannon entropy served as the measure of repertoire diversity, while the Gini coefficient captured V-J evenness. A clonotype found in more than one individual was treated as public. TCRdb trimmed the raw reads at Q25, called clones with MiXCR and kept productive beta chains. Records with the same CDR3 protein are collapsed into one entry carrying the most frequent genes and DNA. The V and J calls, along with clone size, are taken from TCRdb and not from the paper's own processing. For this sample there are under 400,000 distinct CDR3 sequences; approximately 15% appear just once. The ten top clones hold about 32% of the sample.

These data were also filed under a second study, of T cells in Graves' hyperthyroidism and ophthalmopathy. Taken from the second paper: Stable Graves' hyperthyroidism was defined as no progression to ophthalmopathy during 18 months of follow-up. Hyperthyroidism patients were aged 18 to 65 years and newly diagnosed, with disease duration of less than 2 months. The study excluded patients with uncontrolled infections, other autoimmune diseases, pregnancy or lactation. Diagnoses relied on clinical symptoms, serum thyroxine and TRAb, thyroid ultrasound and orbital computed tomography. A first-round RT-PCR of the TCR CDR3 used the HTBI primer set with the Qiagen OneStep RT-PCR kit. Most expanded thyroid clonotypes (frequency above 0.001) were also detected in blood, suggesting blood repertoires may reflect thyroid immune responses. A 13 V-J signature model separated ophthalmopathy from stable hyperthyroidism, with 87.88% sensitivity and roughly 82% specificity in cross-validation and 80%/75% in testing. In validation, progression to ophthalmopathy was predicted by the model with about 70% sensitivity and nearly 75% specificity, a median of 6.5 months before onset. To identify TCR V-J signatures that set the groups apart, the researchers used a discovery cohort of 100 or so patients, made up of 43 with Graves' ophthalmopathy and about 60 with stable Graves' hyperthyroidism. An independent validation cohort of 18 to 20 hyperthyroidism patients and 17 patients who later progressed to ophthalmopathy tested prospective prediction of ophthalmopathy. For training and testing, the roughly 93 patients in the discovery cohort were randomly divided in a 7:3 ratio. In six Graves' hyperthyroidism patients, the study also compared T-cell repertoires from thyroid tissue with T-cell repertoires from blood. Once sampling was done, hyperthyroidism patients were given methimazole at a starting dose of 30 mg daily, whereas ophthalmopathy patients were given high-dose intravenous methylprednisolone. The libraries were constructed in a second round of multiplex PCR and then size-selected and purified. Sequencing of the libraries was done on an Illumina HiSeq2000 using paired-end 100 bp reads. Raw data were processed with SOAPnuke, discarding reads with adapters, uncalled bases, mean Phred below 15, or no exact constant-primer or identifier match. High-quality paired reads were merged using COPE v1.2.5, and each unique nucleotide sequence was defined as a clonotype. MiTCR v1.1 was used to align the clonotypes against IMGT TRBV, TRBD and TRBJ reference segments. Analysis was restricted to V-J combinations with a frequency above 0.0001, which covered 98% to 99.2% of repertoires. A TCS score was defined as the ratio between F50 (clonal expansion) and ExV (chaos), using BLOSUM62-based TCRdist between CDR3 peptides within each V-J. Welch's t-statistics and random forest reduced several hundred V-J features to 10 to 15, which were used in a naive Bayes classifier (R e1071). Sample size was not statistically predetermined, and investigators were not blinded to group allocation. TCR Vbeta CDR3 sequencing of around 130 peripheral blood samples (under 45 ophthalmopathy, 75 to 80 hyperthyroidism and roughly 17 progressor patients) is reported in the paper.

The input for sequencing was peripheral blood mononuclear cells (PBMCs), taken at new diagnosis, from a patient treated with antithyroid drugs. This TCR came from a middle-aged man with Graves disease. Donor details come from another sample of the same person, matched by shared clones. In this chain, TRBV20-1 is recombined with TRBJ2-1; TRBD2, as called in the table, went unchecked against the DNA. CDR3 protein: CSARAVAGVGDTQYL.